This T cell receptor beta chain stems from a study of blood T cell repertoires in COVID-19. Study at large: Acute-phase and convalescent COVID-19 samples originated in the United States, Italy and Spain. The cDNA or gDNA used as material had been derived from T cells, B-cell-depleted T cells, or PBMCs.

How the authors handled the data: The assay estimated nucleated cells by amplifying reference gene primers. This table comes from immunoSEQ multiplex PCR, and its TCRdb copy is limited to in-frame clones, with some not included. V and J calls and clone size follow that table, whereas D and trimming were derived from the DNA. The sample shows tens of thousands of clones, around 88% of them seen only once. CDR3 length: 17 residues. V gave up 2 bases and J gave up 3 bases; unmatched junction bases: 9. From germline, CDR1 is SGHTA and CDR2 FQGNSA. Sequencing was carried out using peripheral blood. This TCR was sampled from a man aged 60 to 75 with acute or convalescent COVID-19. V and J are TRBV7-2 and TRBJ1-5, with TRBD1 matching 8 bases. The CDR3 DNA reads as TGTGCCAGCAGCTTAACAGGGGGAGGGGGCCTCAATCAGCCCCAGCATTTT. It codes for CASSLTGGGGLNQPQHF.